This T cell receptor beta chain appears in the sequencing data of a study of somatic mutations in cytotoxic T cells in rheumatoid arthritis. Broader study findings: Increasing age coincided with elevated CD8+ clonality among rheumatoid arthritis patients, though not among healthy controls.

To note about this clone: The antigen is unknown.

Germline values: CDR1 SGHRS, CDR2 YFSETQ. Trimming took 2 bases from V and 5 from J; bases not matched to a gene: 2. The CDR3 contains 13 residues. Profiling relied on immunoSEQ multiplex PCR, and the TCRdb table lists in-frame clones only, not all of them. Here the sample spans fewer than 11,000 clones, over 80% being singletons. Sequencing was performed on CD8+ T cells sorted from blood. The chain has TRBV5-1 and TRBJ2-7, with 9 nucleotides matching TRBD2. The receptor was derived from an adult with rheumatoid arthritis. The CDR3 DNA is TGCGCCAGCAGCTTTGGCGGGGGGGACGAGCAGTACTTC. It encodes CASSFGGGDEQYF.